This record covers a single TCR beta chain. The target antigen is unknown. Other DNA sequences from this sample encode an identical CDR3 as well. The sample is drawn from a study of OX40 agonist ivuxolimab in advanced cancers. Study background: The study treated patients with ivuxolimab, an agonistic anti-OX40 (CD134) antibody.

Generated by immunoSEQ multiplex PCR, the TCRdb table keeps only in-frame clones and is missing some. The sample contains roughly 82,000 clones, roughly 83% of which appear only once. Overall study results and limits: In the 0.1 to 3.0 mg/kg range, CD4+ and CD8+ blood T cells had expanded clonally by week 6.

This CDR3 has 15 residues. The V gene end was trimmed by 1 base and the J gene end by 7 bases; junction bases not matched to a gene: 7. Germline V gene lookup returns CDR1 GTSNPN and CDR2 SVGIG (reference sequence). The rearrangement uses TRBV30 and TRBJ1-6, with 7 nucleotides matching TRBD1. The material sequenced was CD4+ or CD8+ T cells sorted from blood, taken in a trial of the OX40 agonist ivuxolimab. The sequence was obtained from an adult with an advanced solid tumor such as melanoma, head and neck, liver or kidney cancer. The chain's CDR3 is CAWSGQGEGNSPLHF. The CDR3 DNA follows: TGTGCCTGGAGTGGACAGGGCGAGGGGAATTCACCCCTCCACTTT.